This T cell receptor (beta chain) was found in a study of T cells after yellow fever vaccination (dated by TCRdb to about 2019). In the study overall: The SMART-Seq v4 Ultra Low Input RNA kit was used to prepare libraries from fractions with low cell numbers. Bulk TCR alpha and beta repertoires were sequenced longitudinally to track T-cell clones before and after primary and booster YFV17D yellow fever vaccination. The cohort comprised two healthy male donors, one aged 18 to 30 and one aged 30 to 40 years. Blood was collected at multiple timepoints before and after primary and secondary immunization, and bulk PBMC replicates and cell subsets were isolated. Study-wide conclusions, independent of this receptor: Because only a couple of donors were included in the study, the extent to which the findings can be generalized is limited. A small share of clonotypes occurred in both CD4 and CD8 compartments, likely arising from convergent recombination. Most clones expanded after primary vaccination (almost 97% of CD4 and 88% of CD8) were re-detected after the booster, suggesting that broad memory maintenance occurred. FACS-sorted repertoires could contain abundant contaminating clonotypes from the bulk population, so computational filtering was required. The secondary T-cell response was found to be weaker but faster than the primary response, with a peak reached on day 5 rather than on day 15.

The treatment or condition label, read with the paper, signifies: live attenuated yellow fever vaccine strain. PBMCs were isolated from peripheral blood using a standard Ficoll-Paque protocol. Dynabeads CD4 and CD8 positive selection kits were used to isolate CD4 and CD8 T-cell fractions. TriZol was used to extract RNA from bulk PBMCs, CD4 and CD8 fractions, and dextramer-positive and dextramer-negative fractions. Details on this clonotype: The specificity of this receptor is unknown. Base qualities are missing; no much larger clone stands one base away.

Instrument on record: Illumina NovaSeq 6000. Synthesis of TCR cDNA relied on 5'RACE template switching, a step that introduced a universal primer site along with unique molecular identifiers. cDNA synthesis was primed from both the TCR alpha and TCR beta constant segments. Library amplification involved two PCR steps, and the second step added sample barcodes and sequencing adapters. Libraries were sequenced on Illumina HiSeq 2500 (2x100 bp) or NovaSeq (2x150 bp). Turning to the authors' computational methods: MIGEC was used to demultiplex reads and collapse the reads into UMI consensus sequences, and MiXCR was used for V(D)J alignment. Clonotypes responding to the vaccine were identified with edgeR on replicate PBMC samples, with the criteria of FDR below 0.01 and a log2 fold change above 5 up to day 15. Each bulk clonotype was labeled CD4 or CD8 based on which sequenced repertoire, CD4 or CD8, contained the clonotype at higher abundance. In TCRdb, the public reads were trimmed at Q25 with fastp and aligned with MiXCR, with productive beta chains retained. Identical CDR3 proteins give one entry, which carries the most common genes and DNA. The V and J calls here are based on TCRdb, not the publication. The sample contains 120,000 or so distinct CDR3 sequences, 15% of them found a single time. In total, the top ten clones hold around 40% of the sample.

The CDR3 numbers 15 residues from cysteine through phenylalanine. The kept DNA is CDR3 alone, 45 bases in frame from the first base. CDR1 is given as MGHRA and CDR2 as YSYEKL, both from the germline V gene. Trimming takes 5 bases from V and 2 bases from J, and the germline ends sit 16 bases apart. The origin of this receptor is a man between 18 and 35 years old who received the YFV17D yellow fever vaccine. The sequencing here drew on CD8+ T cells sorted from PBMCs, taken 5 days after the yellow fever booster vaccination. Recombination linked TRBV4-1 to TRBJ2-7; the D element could tentatively be TRBD1 or TRBD2, as 6 bases agree for each. The sequenced DNA is TGCGCCAGCAGCAGGGGGGCAGGGCAGGCCTACGAGCAGTACTTC. Its translation is CASSRGAGQAYEQYF.